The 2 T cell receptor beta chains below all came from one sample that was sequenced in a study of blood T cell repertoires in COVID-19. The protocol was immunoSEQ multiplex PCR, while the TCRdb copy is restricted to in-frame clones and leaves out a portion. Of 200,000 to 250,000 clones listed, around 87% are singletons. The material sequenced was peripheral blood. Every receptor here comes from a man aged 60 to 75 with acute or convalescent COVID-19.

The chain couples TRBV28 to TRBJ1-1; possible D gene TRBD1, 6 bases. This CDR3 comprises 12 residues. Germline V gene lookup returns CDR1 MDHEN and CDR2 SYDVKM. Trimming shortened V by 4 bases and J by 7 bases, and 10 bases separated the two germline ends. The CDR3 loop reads CASSSGASEAFF. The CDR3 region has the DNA TGTGCCAGCAGTTCAGGGGCCAGTGAAGCTTTCTTT.

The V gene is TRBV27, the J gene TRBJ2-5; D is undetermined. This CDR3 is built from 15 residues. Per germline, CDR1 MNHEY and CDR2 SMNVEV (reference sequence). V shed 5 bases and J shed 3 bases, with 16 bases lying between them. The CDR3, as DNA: TGTGCCAGCAGTCCGCCCCTGGGCAGGAAAGAGACCCAGTACTTC. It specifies CASSPPLGRKETQYF.